Below, 22 T cell receptor beta chains from the same sample are listed, as sequenced in a study of T cell responses to AZD1222 COVID-19 vaccine. Assay used: immunoSEQ multiplex PCR; TCRdb lists only in-frame clones, some missing. The table lists 93,000 or so clones, about 90% of them singletons, with 20% in the top ten. The starting material was peripheral blood, obtained on day 0 of AZD1222 vaccination. The receptors originated from an adult in good health.

The chain has TRBV19 and TRBJ1-5; D gene ambiguous. V lost 5 bases and J lost 0, with 14 bases in between. CDR1 and CDR2 (germline): LNHDA, SQIVND (reference sequence). This CDR3 contains 16 residues. The CDR3 nucleotides read TGTGCCAGTAGTTACGGGTCCTCATATAGCAATCAGCCCCAGCATTTT. Translating it yields CASSYGSSYSNQPQHF. Full variable domain (outside the CDR3, taken from reference TRBV19 and TRBJ1-5): DGGITQSPKYLFRKEGQNVTLSCEQNLNHDAMYWYRQDPGQGLRLIYYSQIVNDFQKGDIAEGYSVSREKKESFPLTVTSAQKNPTAFYLCASSYGSSYSNQPQHFGDGTRLSIL.

This clone was picked up one time. This chain links TRBV9 with TRBJ2-1; TRBD2 matches 12 bases. CDR1 is SGDLS and CDR2 is YYNGEE in the germline V gene. The CDR3 runs to 17 residues. J was trimmed by 7 bases and V by 2 bases; bases with no gene match: 10. CDR3 region: CASSVTTSGRSLNEQFF. The CDR3 nucleotides are TGTGCCAGCAGCGTTACCACTAGCGGGAGGAGTTTAAATGAGCAGTTCTTC.

In DNA form, the CDR3 reads TGCGCCAGCAGCCAAGATATCCCCCAAGAAGTCCACAATGAGCAGTTCTTC. Protein product: CASSQDIPQEVHNEQFF. This chain links TRBV4-3 with TRBJ2-1; no reliable D call. This CDR3 comprises 17 residues. Trimming cost V 0 bases and J 5 bases, with 17 bases left between them. Germline CDR1 is LGHNA and CDR2 is YSLEER.

The chain uses TRBV5-1 and TRBJ1-4, with D possibly being TRBD1 (5 bases). CDR3 length equals 14 residues. Trimming shortened V by 3 bases and J by 7 bases, and 13 bases separated the two germline ends. Germline values: CDR1 SGHRS, CDR2 YFSETQ. CDR3 coding DNA: TGCGCCAGCAGCTCATACCAGGGAAGTGAAAAACTGTTTTTT. Its protein product is CASSSYQGSEKLFF.

The chain links TRBV2 to TRBJ1-2; tentatively, D is TRBD1 (5 bases). Germline assignment: CDR1 SNHLY and CDR2 FYNNEI. Trimming left V 3 bases short and J 4 bases short, with 9 bases between. This CDR3 is built from 13 residues. CDR3 loop: CASSDWQGYGYTF. The CDR3 DNA reads as TGTGCCAGCAGTGATTGGCAGGGCTATGGCTACACCTTC.

V is TRBV19 and J is TRBJ1-3; D gene unclear. The CDR3 extends over 14 amino acids. Germline CDR1 and CDR2: LNHDA and SQIVND (reference sequence). Deletions cut 4 bases from V and 4 bases from J, with 11 bases between. The CDR3 spells CASSTHSTGNTIYF. DNA for the CDR3: TGTGCCAGTAGTACACACAGCACAGGAAACACCATATATTTT.

The chain couples TRBV19 to TRBJ1-2; 10 bases are a match to TRBD1. This CDR3 contains 15 residues. V lost 6 bases and J lost 3; bases outside the gene matches: 7. CDR1 LNHDA and CDR2 SQIVND come from the germline V gene (reference sequence). CDR3 in amino acids: CASSSTGGYDYGYTF. The DNA for the CDR3 is TGTGCCAGTAGCTCGACAGGGGGCTATGACTATGGCTACACCTTC.

The V and J genes are TRBV5-1 and TRBJ2-5, with D possibly being TRBD2 (5 bases). This CDR3 contains 13 residues. V lost 2 bases and J 8 bases, leaving 13 bases between the germline ends. CDR1 and CDR2 (germline): SGHRS, YFSETQ. This CDR3 is CASSFREGETQYF. DNA of the CDR3: TGCGCCAGCAGCTTCCGGGAAGGAGAAACCCAGTACTTC.

This clone has only a few counts. This rearrangement joins TRBV10-3 to TRBJ2-7, with TRBD2 matching over 7 bases. V lost 11 bases to trimming and J lost 3 bases; unmatched junction nucleotides: 7. Germline V gives CDR1 ENHRY, CDR2 SYGVKD. This CDR3 region has 12 residues. DNA of the CDR3: TGTGCCGAATCGGAGCGGGGCTACGAGCAGTACTTC. Amino acid sequence: CAESERGYEQYF.

The J gene is TRBJ2-3, the V gene TRBV28; 7 nucleotides line up with TRBD1. In germline, CDR1 is MDHEN, CDR2 SYDVKM. The V gene end was trimmed by 7 bases and the J gene end by 2 bases; junction bases not matched to a gene: 6. The CDR3 is made up of 14 amino acids. The CDR3 spells CASTPGQSTDTQYF. The CDR3 DNA reads TGTGCCAGCACCCCGGGACAGTCCACAGATACGCAGTATTTT. Full variable domain (rest looked up from reference TRBV28 and TRBJ2-3): DVKVTQSSRYLVKRTGEKVFLECVQDMDHENMFWYRQDPGLGLRLIYFSYDVKMKEKGDIPEGYSVSREKKERFSLILESASTNQTSMYLCASTPGQSTDTQYFGPGTRLTVL.

The CDR3, as DNA: TGTGCCAGCAGCCACACCGGGGCTGGAAACACCATATATTTT. This gives the protein CASSHTGAGNTIYF. The chain joins TRBV6-2 or TRBV6-3 to TRBJ1-3; D is unresolved. CDR1 is MNHEY and CDR2 is SVGEGT in the germline V gene. Trimming removed 6 bases from V and 2 bases from J, with 11 bases in between. This CDR3 is 14 amino acids long.

The genes are TRBV7-2 and TRBJ2-3; D unresolved. The V end was cut by 2 bases, the J end by 2 bases, with 14 bases between. This CDR3 region has 16 residues. The germline V gene encodes CDR1 SGHTA and CDR2 FQGNSA. This CDR3 is CASSLNLAVDTDTQYF. The DNA for the CDR3 is TGTGCCAGCAGCTTAAATCTGGCGGTCGACACAGATACGCAGTATTTT.

This clone was found a few times. The chain employs TRBV9 and TRBJ2-6; D assignment may be TRBD1 or TRBD2 (6 bases each). The CDR3 contains 17 residues. The V gene lost 4 bases and the J gene lost 4 bases, with 18 bases spanning the gap. Germline values: CDR1 SGDLS, CDR2 YYNGEE. In nucleotides, the CDR3 is TGTGCCAGCAGCCCCCGGGGGCTCGCAACCGGGGCCAACGTCCTGACTTTC. This translates into CASSPRGLATGANVLTF.

A note on this clone: The same CDR3 also results from other DNA sequences found in this sample. This chain uses TRBV10-1 with TRBJ2-7, with D unclear. V was pared by 3 bases and J by 1 base, with 4 bases between. From germline, CDR1 is WNHNN and CDR2 SYGVQD (reference sequence). This CDR3 has 12 residues. CDR3 sequence: CASSEGSYEQYF. The CDR3 region has the DNA TGCGCCAGCAGTGAAGGGTCCTACGAGCAGTACTTC.

In its sample, this clone was seen a few times. The rearrangement joins TRBV18 to TRBJ2-7; tentatively, D is TRBD2 (5 bases). The ends were cut back, 6 bases at V and 7 bases at J, with 13 bases in the middle. The germline gives CDR1 KGHSH, CDR2 LQKENI. The CDR3 has 12 residues. CDR3 DNA: TGTGCCAGCTCCTCCCCCGGGGTAGAGCAGTACTTC. It codes for CASSSPGVEQYF. Using reference TRBV18 and TRBJ2-7 for the parts outside the CDR3, the full variable domain is NAGVMQNPRHLVRRRGQEARLRCSPMKGHSHVYWYRQLPEEGLKFMVYLQKENIIDESGMPKERFSAEFPKEGPSILRIQQVVRGDSAAYFCASSSPGVEQYFGPGTRLTVT.

The gene calls are TRBV7-9 and TRBJ1-2; perhaps TRBD1 as D (5 bases). This CDR3 has 15 residues. V gave up 6 bases and J gave up 1 base, with 15 bases separating them. Germline CDR1 and CDR2: SEHNR and FQNEAQ (reference sequence). CDR3 residues: CASSFISGINYGYTF. CDR3 nucleotide sequence: TGTGCCAGCAGTTTTATATCAGGGATTAACTATGGCTACACCTTC.

The gene calls are TRBV27 and TRBJ1-5, with 12 bases aligning to TRBD1. Germline assignment: CDR1 MNHEY and CDR2 SMNVEV (reference sequence). The CDR3 contains 17 residues. V shed 2 bases, J shed 7 bases, and the junction held 9 bases outside the gene matches. The CDR3 DNA reads as TGTGCCAGCAGTTTAAGTGGGGGACAGGGGGCAAGACAGCCCCAGCATTTT. The encoded protein is CASSLSGGQGARQPQHF.

V is TRBV7-8 and J is TRBJ2-7; D is possibly TRBD2 (6 bases). V was trimmed by 5 bases and J by 6 bases, leaving 17 bases between them. Germline lookup yields CDR1 SGHVS and CDR2 FQNEAQ. This CDR3 spans 14 amino acids. The CDR3 reads CASSRGTRLSEQYF. The CDR3 coding sequence is TGTGCCAGCAGCCGAGGGACTCGCTTATCCGAGCAGTACTTC. The variable domain in full, completed from reference TRBV7-8 and TRBJ2-7, reads GAGVSQSPRYKVAKRGQDVALRCDPISGHVSLFWYQQALGQGPEFLTYFQNEAQLDKSGLPSDRFFAERPEGSVSTLKIQRTQQEDSAVYLCASSRGTRLSEQYFGPGTRLTVT.

This chain connects TRBV29-1 to TRBJ2-2; no clear D gene. This CDR3 spans 13 amino acids. Trimming removed 8 bases at V and 1 base at J, with 11 bases between. Germline values: CDR1 SQVTM, CDR2 ANQGSEA. The CDR3 reads CSLRTLNTGELFF. The DNA for the CDR3 is TGCAGCTTGCGGACGCTGAACACCGGGGAGCTGTTTTTT.

The J gene is TRBJ2-1, the V gene TRBV24-1; the match to TRBD2 covers 12 bases. The CDR3 runs to 19 residues. Germline CDR1 reads KGHDR; CDR2 reads SFDVKD. Germline trimming cut 3 bases from V and 0 bases from J; bases unmatched to any gene: 8. The CDR3 region is CATSDTGTSGLSSYNEQFF. The CDR3 bases are TGTGCCACCAGTGATACCGGGACTAGCGGGTTGAGCTCCTACAATGAGCAGTTCTTC.

The rearrangement uses TRBV5-4 and TRBJ2-1; 10 bases match TRBD2. The CDR3 is 15 amino acids. Trimming at V came to 4 bases and at J to 4 bases, leaving 5 bases not matched to a gene. Germline CDR1 is SGHNT and CDR2 is YYREEE (reference sequence). The CDR3: CASSPRTSGYNEQFF. The CDR3, as DNA: TGTGCCAGCAGCCCTCGGACTAGCGGTTACAATGAGCAGTTCTTC. Looking up the rest from reference TRBV5-4 and TRBJ2-1 gives the full variable domain: ETGVTQSPTHLIKTRGQQVTLRCSSQSGHNTVSWYQQALGQGPQFIFQYYREEENGRGNFPPRFSGLQFPNYSSELNVNALELDDSALYLCASSPRTSGYNEQFFGPGTRLTVL.

This sequence joins TRBV18 and TRBJ2-2; 9 bases fit TRBD2. This CDR3 comprises 15 residues. Germline CDR1 reads KGHSH; CDR2 reads LQKENI. Trimming at V came to 3 bases and at J to 4 bases, leaving 3 bases not matched to a gene. CDR3 coding DNA: TGTGCCAGCTCACCTGCGGGAGGGCCCACCGGGGAGCTGTTTTTT. As protein: CASSPAGGPTGELFF. Full variable domain (missing parts from reference TRBV18 and TRBJ2-2): NAGVMQNPRHLVRRRGQEARLRCSPMKGHSHVYWYRQLPEEGLKFMVYLQKENIIDESGMPKERFSAEFPKEGPSILRIQQVVRGDSAAYFCASSPAGGPTGELFFGEGSRLTVL.